Shown below are 28 T cell receptor beta chains from a single sample sequenced in a study of tissue T cells after allogeneic stem cell transplantation. Using immunoSEQ multiplex PCR, the repertoire was profiled, and TCRdb retains in-frame clones only, with some absent. The sample consists of 20,000 to 30,000 clones, about 90% of them appearing once. Sequencing was performed on blood, taken before transplantation. Receptors were obtained from a male donor aged 60 or older who later had graft-versus-host disease after an allogeneic stem cell transplant.

The rearrangement uses TRBV20-1 and TRBJ2-7; D unclear. Trimming cost V 3 bases and J 1 base, with 4 bases left between them. The CDR3 has 11 residues. Germline V gene lookup returns CDR1 DFQATT and CDR2 SNEGSKA (reference sequence). As DNA, the CDR3 is TGCAGTGCTAGGCGGTCCTACGAGCAGTACTTC. Its translation is CSARRSYEQYF.

The CDR3 nucleotides are TGTGCCAGTAGTATAGATAAGGGTTTCCCGGACAGGCCCTCCTACGAGCAGTACTTC. This encodes CASSIDKGFPDRPSYEQYF. This chain links TRBV19 with TRBJ2-7; TRBD1 matches at 7 bases. Germline assignment: CDR1 LNHDA and CDR2 SQIVND (reference sequence). V dropped 0 bases and J dropped 0; count of bases not matched to a gene: 14. This CDR3 spans 19 amino acids.

With regard to this clone: The junction does not match germline at one end; this may be a read error. As DNA, the CDR3 is TGTGCCAGCGGCTTTGGGACAGGGGTCAATGAGCAGTTCTTC. This sequence encodes CASGFGTGVNEQFF. This chain uses TRBV7-9 with TRBJ2-1, with 10 bases fitting TRBD1. The CDR3 sequence is 14 residues long. Germline V gene lookup returns CDR1 SEHNR and CDR2 FQNEAQ (reference sequence).

This clone appeared a single time. V is TRBV5-1 and J is TRBJ1-1, with unresolved D. Germline-derived CDR1 and CDR2 are SGHRS and YFSETQ. This CDR3 region has 15 residues. Trimming left V 6 bases short and J 5 bases short, with 20 bases between. This CDR3 reads CASTRDDGYGTEAFF. CDR3 coding DNA: TGCGCCAGCACTCGGGATGATGGGTACGGGACTGAAGCTTTCTTT.

The rearrangement joins TRBV28 to TRBJ1-2; D gene unclear. V gave up 6 bases and J gave up 4 bases, with 21 bases separating them. The germline CDR1 and CDR2 sequences are MDHEN and SYDVKM. CDR3 length: 16 residues. CDR3 coding DNA: TGTGCCAGCAGACCCCCTGGAGGCACGCAGGCCTATGGCTACACCTTC. Its protein product is CASRPPGGTQAYGYTF.

This rearrangement joins TRBV27 to TRBJ1-6, with D maybe TRBD1 (6 bases). This CDR3 comprises 15 residues. Germline CDR1 MNHEY, CDR2 SMNVEV (reference sequence). Trimming removed 4 bases from V and 10 bases from J, with 17 bases in between. CDR3 sequence (DNA): TGTGCCAGCAGTTCGGGGGTGTTACAGGGATCACCCCTCCACTTT. Translated, it gives CASSSGVLQGSPLHF.

The chain carries TRBV28 and TRBJ1-4, with no clear D. V was cut by 2 bases and J by 6 bases, with 16 bases left in between. This CDR3 has 16 amino acids. Germline V gene lookup returns CDR1 MDHEN and CDR2 SYDVKM. CDR3 bases: TGTGCCAGCAGTTTAGCATTGGATGGCGGTTATGAAAAACTGTTTTTT. Amino acids: CASSLALDGGYEKLFF. Full variable domain (remainder filled in from reference TRBV28 and TRBJ1-4): DVKVTQSSRYLVKRTGEKVFLECVQDMDHENMFWYRQDPGLGLRLIYFSYDVKMKEKGDIPEGYSVSREKKERFSLILESASTNQTSMYLCASSLALDGGYEKLFFGSGTQLSVL.

A remark on this clone: The junction departs from the called germline gene at one end, perhaps through a read error. The chain carries TRBV3-1 (or the pseudogene TRBV3-2) and TRBJ1-4; 7 positions match TRBD1. The CDR3 loop spans 22 amino acids. CDR1 and CDR2 (germline): LGHDT, YNNKEL (reference sequence). DNA of the CDR3: TGTGCCAGCACCCAAGAATTAAAGAGAGGTGGTACAGGGGAATCGGATAATGAAAAACTGTTTTTT. It is translated as CASTQELKRGGTGESDNEKLFF.

This sequence joins TRBV7-2 and TRBJ2-5; no firm D call. The V gene's germline CDR1 is SGHTA and CDR2 FQGNSA. The V and J ends lost 7 bases and 2 bases respectively, with 11 bases between them. CDR3 size: 13 residues. CDR3 DNA sequence: TGTGCCAGCAAGTGGAATTGGCAAGAGACCCAGTACTTC. Translation: CASKWNWQETQYF.

The rearrangement uses TRBV19 and TRBJ2-5, with D perhaps TRBD1 or TRBD2 (6 bases each). The V end was cut by 7 bases, the J end by 4 bases, with 13 bases between. Germline assignment: CDR1 LNHDA and CDR2 SQIVND (reference sequence). The CDR3 is 13 amino acids. The CDR3 sequence: CASNGGGRETQYF. CDR3 DNA sequence: TGTGCCAGTAACGGAGGGGGTAGAGAGACCCAGTACTTC. Full variable domain (rest looked up from reference TRBV19 and TRBJ2-5): DGGITQSPKYLFRKEGQNVTLSCEQNLNHDAMYWYRQDPGQGLRLIYYSQIVNDFQKGDIAEGYSVSREKKESFPLTVTSAQKNPTAFYLCASNGGGRETQYFGPGTRLLVL.

The chain couples TRBV4-2 to TRBJ2-1, with 12 positions matching TRBD2. Germline CDR1 LGHNA, CDR2 YNFKEQ. After removal of 0 bases from V and 13 bases from J, the junction contained 13 bases not matched to a gene. The CDR3 has 17 amino acids. The CDR3 DNA reads TGTGCCAGCAGCCAAGAAACTAGCGGGGGGCCCGGTCCTCAACAGTTCTTC. The encoded protein is CASSQETSGGPGPQQFF.

The chain carries TRBV4-1 and TRBJ1-1, with D maybe TRBD1 (5 bases). CDR1 MGHRA and CDR2 YSYEKL come from the germline V gene. The CDR3 totals 15 residues. Trimming removed 6 bases from V and 7 bases from J, with 21 bases in between. CDR3 sequence (DNA): TGCGCCAGCAGTCGAGGGCGAGGGGTCGAAGGTGAAGCTTTCTTT. This translates into CASSRGRGVEGEAFF.

This rearrangement joins TRBV3-1 (or the pseudogene TRBV3-2) to TRBJ2-7; tentatively, D is TRBD1 or TRBD2 (5 bases each). The germline V gene encodes CDR1 LGHDT and CDR2 YNNKEL (reference sequence). This CDR3 comprises 12 residues. With 0 bases removed from V and 6 bases from J, the gap between germline ends came to 6 bases. The CDR3 here is CASSQDGAEQYF. As DNA, the CDR3 is TGTGCCAGCAGCCAAGACGGGGCCGAGCAGTACTTC.

Details on this clone: The germline gene is not matched at one end of the junction; a read error may be the cause. V usage is TRBV11-3 and J usage is TRBJ2-7; 9 bases are a match to TRBD2. The germline V gene has CDR1 SGHNT and CDR2 YENEEA. This CDR3 is 15 amino acids long. The CDR3 reads CASSLAGTSSHEQYF. CDR3 DNA: TGTGCCAGCAGCCTTGCCGGGACTAGCTCCCACGAGCAGTACTTC.

This chain joins TRBV28 and TRBJ2-1; no clear D gene. Germline assignment: CDR1 MDHEN and CDR2 SYDVKM. The CDR3 length is 10 residues. The V end lost 5 bases, the J end lost 8 bases, and 4 bases lay between the germline ends. The CDR3 here is CASSVDEQFF. Written as DNA, the CDR3 is TGTGCCAGCAGTGTCGATGAGCAGTTCTTC. Filled out from reference TRBV28 and TRBJ2-1, the complete variable domain reads DVKVTQSSRYLVKRTGEKVFLECVQDMDHENMFWYRQDPGLGLRLIYFSYDVKMKEKGDIPEGYSVSREKKERFSLILESASTNQTSMYLCASSVDEQFFGPGTRLTVL.

V gene TRBV19 combines with J gene TRBJ1-6, with D unresolved. Germline V lookup: CDR1 LNHDA, CDR2 SQIVND (reference sequence). The CDR3 runs 15 residues. With 6 bases removed from V and 0 bases from J, the gap between germline ends came to 9 bases. The CDR3 sequence: CASRQDGSYNSPLHF. Written as DNA, the CDR3 is TGTGCCAGTAGGCAAGACGGCTCCTATAATTCACCCCTCCACTTT.

The J gene is TRBJ2-7, the V gene TRBV3-1 (or the pseudogene TRBV3-2); TRBD2 matches at 8 bases. V shed 0 bases and J 7 bases; nucleotides not matched to a gene: 11. Germline V CDR1 and CDR2: LGHDT, YNNKEL (reference sequence). CDR3 size: 16 residues. The CDR3 DNA reads TGTGCCAGCAGCCAAGACCCGGGACTAGGGGGACGGGAGCAGTACTTC. Translation gives CASSQDPGLGGREQYF.

This clone was observed a handful of times. Here the CDR3 reads CATSPRQGDGYTF. Here the CDR3 DNA reads TGTGCCACCAGCCCAAGACAGGGTGATGGCTACACCTTC. J is TRBJ1-2 and V is TRBV15, with TRBD1 matching 7 bases. Unmatched junction bases numbered 6, after V lost 5 bases and J lost 6 bases. This CDR3 spans 13 amino acids. Germline-derived CDR1 and CDR2 are LNHNV and YYDKDF (reference sequence).

This chain links TRBV5-8 with TRBJ2-7, with 9 positions matching TRBD1. With 7 bases clipped from V and 3 bases from J, the junction kept 8 bases outside the gene matches. The germline V gene has CDR1 SGHTS and CDR2 YDEGEE. CDR3 length: 14 residues. For the CDR3, the DNA is TGTGCCAGCGTCCGGGACAGGGTGTTCTACGAGCAGTACTTC. Translation: CASVRDRVFYEQYF.

The gene calls are TRBV5-1 and TRBJ2-1, with 8 nucleotides matching TRBD1. V was pared by 7 bases and J by 7 bases, with 10 bases of the junction left unmatched. CDR1 is SGHRS and CDR2 is YFSETQ in the germline V gene. The CDR3 consists of 14 residues. The CDR3 here is CASDPGQGANEQFF. The CDR3 DNA follows: TGCGCCAGCGATCCGGGCCAGGGGGCGAATGAGCAGTTCTTC.

The chain couples TRBV6-5 to TRBJ1-2; no definite D call. The CDR3 has 13 residues. Between the trimmed V and J ends, which lost 2 bases and 4 bases, there was a span of 8 bases. CDR1 is MNHEY, CDR2 SVGAGI, per germline. The DNA for the CDR3 is TGTGCCAGCAGTTACGCAGCGTTCTATGGCTACACCTTC. Its protein product is CASSYAAFYGYTF.

This sequence joins TRBV19 and TRBJ2-2, with D possibly called TRBD1 or TRBD2 (6 bases each). The germline V gene has CDR1 LNHDA and CDR2 SQIVND (reference sequence). V was trimmed by 11 bases and J by 2 bases, leaving 18 bases between them. The CDR3 sequence is 15 residues long. The CDR3 region is CAVQWRGFNTGELFF. For the CDR3, the DNA is TGTGCCGTCCAATGGAGGGGGTTCAACACCGGGGAGCTGTTTTTT.

This sequence joins TRBV3-1 (or the pseudogene TRBV3-2) and TRBJ2-1; TRBD2 aligns across 8 bases. This CDR3 is built from 16 residues. The germline V gene has CDR1 LGHDT and CDR2 YNNKEL (reference sequence). The V segment lost 1 base and the J segment 8 bases; nucleotides outside the gene matches: 10. The CDR3 loop reads CASSQGRGLAGYEQFF. DNA for the CDR3: TGTGCCAGCAGCCAAGGGCGAGGCCTAGCGGGCTATGAGCAGTTCTTC.

CDR3: CATSRGEDSQNNEQFF. The CDR3 nucleotides are TGTGCCACCAGCAGAGGAGAGGATAGCCAGAACAATGAGCAGTTCTTC. The chain employs TRBV15 and TRBJ2-1; D not certain. This CDR3 is 16 amino acids long. From germline, CDR1 is LNHNV and CDR2 YYDKDF (reference sequence). Trimming pared 1 base from V and 5 bases from J, leaving 15 bases between.

This chain links TRBV4-1 with TRBJ2-3; D is perhaps TRBD1 (5 bases). The germline V gene encodes CDR1 MGHRA and CDR2 YSYEKL. The CDR3 contains 15 residues. The ends were cut back, 0 bases at V and 7 bases at J, with 14 bases in the middle. CDR3 DNA sequence: TGCGCCAGCAGCCAAGATCATGGCAGGGTGTATACGCAGTATTTT. This sequence encodes CASSQDHGRVYTQYF.

The rearrangement links TRBV9 to TRBJ1-2, with D tentatively TRBD1 (5 bases). CDR3 size: 15 residues. Germline CDR1 reads SGDLS; CDR2 reads YYNGEE. V was clipped by 3 bases and J by 0 bases, with 12 bases between them. Here the CDR3 reads CASSAFPGTNYGYTF. The CDR3 DNA is TGTGCCAGCAGCGCCTTCCCAGGGACTAACTATGGCTACACCTTC.

J is TRBJ1-2 and V is TRBV5-6; 7 bases align to TRBD1. Germline CDR1 is SGHDT and CDR2 is YYEEEE. The trim removed 4 bases at V and 4 bases at J, leaving 10 bases unmatched. The CDR3 has 15 amino acids. The DNA for the CDR3 is TGTGCCAGCAGCCGACCCGGCCAGGGGGGCTATGGCTACACCTTC. It translates to CASSRPGQGGYGYTF.

J is TRBJ1-5 and V is TRBV29-1, with D perhaps TRBD1 (6 bases). Germline V CDR1 and CDR2: SQVTM, ANQGSEA. V was shortened by 5 bases and J by 3 bases, with 8 bases between the two germline ends. This CDR3 has 12 amino acids. DNA for the CDR3: TGCAGCGTTTCAGGGGTCAATCAGCCCCAGCATTTT. Translating it yields CSVSGVNQPQHF.